These T cell receptor beta chains were read from a single sample in a study of cytomegalovirus exposure and HLA in healthy donors. TCRdb's table, derived via immunoSEQ multiplex PCR, lists solely in-frame clones and lacks some. This sample's table reports around 100,000 clones. Sequencing was performed on PBMCs. Every receptor here comes from a man aged 30 to 39 in good health and CMV-seronegative. CDR3s include the opening cysteine and the closing phenylalanine or tryptophan. Fields, in order: J gene, V gene, D gene, CDR3 DNA, CDR3 protein. A D gene is named only where the DNA matches it firmly.

>TRBJ2-7|TRBV19|TRBD1
TGTGCCAGTAGTCCCGGACAGGGAGCCGAGCAGTACTTC
CASSPGQGAEQYF
>TRBJ1-1|TRBV13|TRBD1
TGTGCCAGCAGCCGGAGGACAGGGGAAGCTTTCTTT
CASSRRTGEAFF
>TRBJ1-3|TRBV25-1|TRBD1
TGTGCCAGCAGTGAATTGGGACAGGGCCGCTCTGGAAACACCATATATTTT
CASSELGQGRSGNTIYF
>TRBJ2-7|TRBV9|TRBD2
TGTGCCAGCAGCATTGGGACTAGCGGGGGCTACGAGCAGTACTTC
CASSIGTSGGYEQYF
>TRBJ1-6|TRBV2|TRBD1
TGTGCCAGCAGCGCCCGGACAGGGGGCACTAATTCACCCCTCCACTTT
CASSARTGGTNSPLHF
>TRBJ2-1|TRBV29-1|NA
TGCAGCGTTTTCCAGGGATACAATGAGCAGTTCTTC
CSVFQGYNEQFF
>TRBJ1-5|TRBV7-2|NA
TGTGCCAGCAGCTTAAGGGGTGGACAGCCCCAGCATTTT
CASSLRGGQPQHF
>TRBJ2-7|TRBV28|TRBD1
TGTGCCAGCAAATTACCGGGACAGGGGGCCGAGCAGTACTTC
CASKLPGQGAEQYF
>TRBJ2-2|TRBV2|NA
TGTGCCAGCAGTGAAATGTCGTCCGGGGAGCTGTTTTTT
CASSEMSSGELFF
>TRBJ1-1|TRBV23-1|TRBD1
TGCGCCAGCAGTAGACAGGGGTACACTGAAGCTTTCTTT
CASSRQGYTEAFF
>TRBJ2-2|TRBV19|TRBD1
TGTGCCAGTGGAGTGTGGACAGGGGGCAGCAGCGGGGAGCTGTTTTTT
CASGVWTGGSSGELFF
>TRBJ1-2|TRBV5-5|TRBD1
TGTGCCAGCAGCGTAGATTCGGACAGGGCTAACTATGGCTACACCTTC
CASSVDSDRANYGYTF
>TRBJ2-1|TRBV7-9|TRBD2
TGTGCCAGCAGCTTATTCGCGGGGGGCCGGGGAGACAATGAGCAGTTCTTC
CASSLFAGGRGDNEQFF
>TRBJ1-5|TRBV7-2|NA
TGTGCCAGCAGCCGCAGTAATCAGCCCCAGCATTTT
CASSRSNQPQHF
>TRBJ2-5|TRBV11-3|NA
TGTGCCAGCAGCGCCCGGGACAAACAAGAGACCCAGTACTTC
CASSARDKQETQYF
>TRBJ2-1|TRBV29-1|NA
TGCAGCGTTGAACTACTTTCGGGCTCCTACAATGAGCAGTTCTTC
CSVELLSGSYNEQFF
>TRBJ1-1|TRBV2|TRBD1
TGTGCCAGCAGATTGGGACAGGGGTATACTGAAGCTTTCTTT
CASRLGQGYTEAFF
>TRBJ2-7|TRBV7-8|NA
TGTGCCAGCAGCTTTGGGTACAGTGAAGGTTACGAGCAGTACTTC
CASSFGYSEGYEQYF
>TRBJ2-3|TRBV7-8|NA
TGTGCCAGCAGCAGTCGAACCGATGCGTCTAGCACAGATACGCAGTATTTT
CASSSRTDASSTDTQYF
>TRBJ2-3|TRBV7-3|NA
TGTGCCAGCAGCCCCGGCTCGACATGGGGCACAGATACGCAGTATTTT
CASSPGSTWGTDTQYF
>TRBJ1-4|TRBV28|NA
TGTGCCAGCAGTTCACAGGGAACGGGCCAAACTAATGAAAAACTGTTTTTT
CASSSQGTGQTNEKLFF
>TRBJ1-5|TRBV10-3|TRBD1
TGTGCCATCGGACAGGGGGGGGGTAGCAATCAGCCCCAGCATTTT
CAIGQGGGSNQPQHF
>TRBJ1-2|TRBV9|NA
TGTGCCAGCAGCTCCCCCAGGGGCAGGATCTATGGCTACACCTTC
CASSSPRGRIYGYTF
>TRBJ2-3|TRBV15|TRBD2
TGTGCCACCAGCAGAGATCTGCGCGGGGGGTTACATACGCAGTATTTT
CATSRDLRGGLHTQYF
>TRBJ2-3|TRBV2|TRBD2
TGTGCCAGCACTTCCCAGCGGGGACTTTCTAGCACAGATACGCAGTATTTT
CASTSQRGLSSTDTQYF
>TRBJ2-1|TRBV6-5|NA
TGTGCCAGCAGTTTGAGAGGGATCATTCACAATGAGCAGTTCTTC
CASSLRGIIHNEQFF
>TRBJ2-5|TRBV11-2|TRBD1
TGTGCCAGCAGCTTAGACGGACAGGGAAAAGAGACCCAGTACTTC
CASSLDGQGKETQYF
>TRBJ1-4|TRBV5-6|TRBD1
TGTGCCAGCAGTACTCTTCAGGGGGCGCGGGAAAAACTGTTTTTT
CASSTLQGAREKLFF
>TRBJ1-1|TRBV19|TRBD1
TGTGCCAGTAGTGCCGGGACAGCGAACACTGAAGCTTTCTTT
CASSAGTANTEAFF
>TRBJ2-1|TRBV5-6|NA
TGTGCCAGCAGCCTGCCCGGTTTTGAGCAGTTCTTC
CASSLPGFEQFF
>TRBJ2-7|TRBV28|TRBD1
TGTGCCAGCAGTTTTCCCAACAGGGGCTACGAGCAGTACTTC
CASSFPNRGYEQYF
>TRBJ2-4|TRBV19|NA
TGTGCCAGTAGCCCGGGACTAGCCAAAAACATTCAGTACTTC
CASSPGLAKNIQYF
>TRBJ1-1|TRBV10-3|NA
TGTGCCATCAGTGACAGGAACACTGAAGCTTTCTTT
CAISDRNTEAFF
>TRBJ2-7|TRBV13|NA
TGTGCCAGCAGCTTATACTGGGGGCCCAGCTCCTACGAGCAGTACTTC
CASSLYWGPSSYEQYF
>TRBJ1-1|TRBV5-4|NA
TGTGCCAGCAGCTTGGCCGGGGGTTTGGGAGGGACTGAAGCTTTCTTT
CASSLAGGLGGTEAFF
>TRBJ1-1|TRBV28|NA
TGTGCCAGCAGTTTATTTCTTGGACCCGGGGGGGTCTTT
CASSLFLGPGGVF
>TRBJ1-5|TRBV19|NA
TGTGCCAGTAGTATGGGGGACACCTCGCGGAATCAGCCCCAGCATTTT
CASSMGDTSRNQPQHF
>TRBJ1-5|TRBV19|NA
TGTGCCAGTAGTACCTGGGCTGCGGGGGGTTGGCAGCCCCAGCATTTT
CASSTWAAGGWQPQHF
>TRBJ2-1|TRBV6-5|TRBD2
TGTGCCAGCAGCTGGCTAGCGGGGGGGCCCGGTGAGCAGTTCTTC
CASSWLAGGPGEQFF
>TRBJ2-3|TRBV19|NA
TGTGCCAGTAGTCCTCCGTTGACAGATACGCAGTATTTT
CASSPPLTDTQYF